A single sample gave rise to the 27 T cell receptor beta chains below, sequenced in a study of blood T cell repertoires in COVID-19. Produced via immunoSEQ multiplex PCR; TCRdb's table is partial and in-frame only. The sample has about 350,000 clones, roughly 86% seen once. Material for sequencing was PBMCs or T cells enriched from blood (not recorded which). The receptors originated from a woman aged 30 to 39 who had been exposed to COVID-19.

Written as DNA, the CDR3 is TGTGCCACTAGCGGGGGGGGCCCTGGGGCCAACGTCCTGACTTTC. This codes for CATSGGGPGANVLTF. V gene TRBV24-1 combines with J gene TRBJ2-6, with 11 bases lining up with TRBD2. Unmatched junction bases numbered 3, after V lost 10 bases and J lost 2 bases. CDR3 length: 15 amino acids. From germline, CDR1 is KGHDR and CDR2 SFDVKD.

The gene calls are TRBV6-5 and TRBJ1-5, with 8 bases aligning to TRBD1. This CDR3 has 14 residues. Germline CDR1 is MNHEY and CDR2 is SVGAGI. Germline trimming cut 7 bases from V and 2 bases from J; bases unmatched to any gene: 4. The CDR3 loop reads CASKQGQGNQPQHF. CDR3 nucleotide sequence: TGTGCCAGCAAACAGGGACAGGGCAATCAGCCCCAGCATTTT.

In nucleotides, the CDR3 is TGTGCCAGCAGTGAGGGCAGCCCCGGTAGCACAGATACGCAGTATTTT. It specifies CASSEGSPGSTDTQYF. V gene TRBV6-4 combines with J gene TRBJ2-3; D unresolved. V gave up 3 bases and J gave up 0 bases, with 13 bases separating them. Germline CDR1 is MRHNA and CDR2 is SNTAGT. The CDR3 sequence is 16 residues long.

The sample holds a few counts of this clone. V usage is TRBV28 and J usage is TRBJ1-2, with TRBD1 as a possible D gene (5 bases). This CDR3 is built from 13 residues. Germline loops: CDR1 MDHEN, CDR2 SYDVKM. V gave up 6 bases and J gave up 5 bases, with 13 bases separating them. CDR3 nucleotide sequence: TGTGCCAGCAGGGAGTCGGGGGGGTATGGCTACACCTTC. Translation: CASRESGGYGYTF.

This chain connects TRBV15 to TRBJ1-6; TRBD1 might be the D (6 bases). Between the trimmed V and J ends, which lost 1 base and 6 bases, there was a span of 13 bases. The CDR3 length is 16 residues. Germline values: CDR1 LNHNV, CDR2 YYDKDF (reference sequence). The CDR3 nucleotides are TGTGCCACCAGCAGAGGAGGCCCCAGGGGTAATTCACCCCTCCACTTT. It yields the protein CATSRGGPRGNSPLHF.

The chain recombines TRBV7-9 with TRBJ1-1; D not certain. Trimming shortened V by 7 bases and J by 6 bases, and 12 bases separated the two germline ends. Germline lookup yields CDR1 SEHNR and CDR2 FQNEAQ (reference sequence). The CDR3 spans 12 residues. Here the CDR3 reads CASTQGLAEAFF. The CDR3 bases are TGTGCCAGCACCCAAGGACTGGCTGAAGCTTTCTTT.

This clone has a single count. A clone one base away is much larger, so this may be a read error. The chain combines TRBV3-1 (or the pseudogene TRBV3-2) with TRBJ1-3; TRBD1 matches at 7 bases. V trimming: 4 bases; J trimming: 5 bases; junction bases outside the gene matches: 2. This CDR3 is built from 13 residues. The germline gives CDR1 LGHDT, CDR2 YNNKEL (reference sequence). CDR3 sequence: CASSRQGRNTIYF. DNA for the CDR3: TGTGCCAGCAGCCGACAGGGTAGAAACACCATATATTTT.

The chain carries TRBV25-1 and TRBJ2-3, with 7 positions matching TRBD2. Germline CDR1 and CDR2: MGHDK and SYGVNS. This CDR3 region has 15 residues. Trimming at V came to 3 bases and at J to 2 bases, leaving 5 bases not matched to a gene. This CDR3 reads CASSDSGGFTDTQYF. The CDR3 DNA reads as TGTGCCAGCAGTGACTCGGGGGGATTCACAGATACGCAGTATTTT.

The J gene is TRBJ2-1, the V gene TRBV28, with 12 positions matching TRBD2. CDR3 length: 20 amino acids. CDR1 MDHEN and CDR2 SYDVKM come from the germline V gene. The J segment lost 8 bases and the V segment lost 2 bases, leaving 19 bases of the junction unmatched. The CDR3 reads CASSLLFSSGRAKIADEQFF. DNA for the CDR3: TGTGCCAGCAGTTTACTATTTTCTAGCGGGAGGGCCAAAATTGCCGATGAGCAGTTCTTC.

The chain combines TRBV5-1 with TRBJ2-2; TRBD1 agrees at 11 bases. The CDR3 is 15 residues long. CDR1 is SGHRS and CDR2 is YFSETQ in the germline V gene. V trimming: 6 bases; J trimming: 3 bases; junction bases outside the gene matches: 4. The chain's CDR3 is CASTSGQGDTGELFF. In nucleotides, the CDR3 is TGCGCCAGCACGTCGGGACAGGGGGACACCGGGGAGCTGTTTTTT.

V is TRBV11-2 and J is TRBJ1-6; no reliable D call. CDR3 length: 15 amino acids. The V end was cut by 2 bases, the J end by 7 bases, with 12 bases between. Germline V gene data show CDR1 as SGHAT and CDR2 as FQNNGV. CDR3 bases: TGTGCCAGCAGCTTATTTGCTGGAGCGAATTCACCCCTCCACTTT. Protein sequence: CASSLFAGANSPLHF.

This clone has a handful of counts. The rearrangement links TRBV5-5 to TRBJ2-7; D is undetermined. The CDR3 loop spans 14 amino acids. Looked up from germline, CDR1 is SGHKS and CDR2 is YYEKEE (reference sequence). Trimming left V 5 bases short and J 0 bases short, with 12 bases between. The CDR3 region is CASRFFGPSYEQYF. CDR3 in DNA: TGTGCCAGCAGGTTTTTTGGGCCCTCCTACGAGCAGTACTTC.

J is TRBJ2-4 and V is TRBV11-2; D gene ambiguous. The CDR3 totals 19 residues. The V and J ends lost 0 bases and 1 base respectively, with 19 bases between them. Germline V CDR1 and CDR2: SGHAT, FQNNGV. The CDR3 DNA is TGTGCCAGCAGCTTAGATGTTTGGTCCTATACCCCTGCCAAAAACATTCAGTACTTC. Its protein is CASSLDVWSYTPAKNIQYF. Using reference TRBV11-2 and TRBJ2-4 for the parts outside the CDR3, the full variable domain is EAGVAQSPRYKIIEKRQSVAFWCNPISGHATLYWYQQILGQGPKLLIQFQNNGVVDDSQLPKDRFSAERLKGVDSTLKIQPAKLEDSAVYLCASSLDVWSYTPAKNIQYFGAGTRLSVL.

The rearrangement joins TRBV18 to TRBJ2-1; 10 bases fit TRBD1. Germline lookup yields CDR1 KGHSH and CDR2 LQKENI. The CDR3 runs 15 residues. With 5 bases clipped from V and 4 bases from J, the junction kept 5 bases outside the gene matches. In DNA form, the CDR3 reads TGTGCCAGCTCATTTCAGGACAGGGGGTACAATGAGCAGTTCTTC. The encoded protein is CASSFQDRGYNEQFF.

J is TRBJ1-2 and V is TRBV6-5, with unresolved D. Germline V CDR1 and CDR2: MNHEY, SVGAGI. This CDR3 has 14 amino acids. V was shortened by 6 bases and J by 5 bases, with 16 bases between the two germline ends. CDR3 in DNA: TGTGCCAGCAGGACAAGGTCCCCTGGGTATGGCTACACCTTC. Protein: CASRTRSPGYGYTF.

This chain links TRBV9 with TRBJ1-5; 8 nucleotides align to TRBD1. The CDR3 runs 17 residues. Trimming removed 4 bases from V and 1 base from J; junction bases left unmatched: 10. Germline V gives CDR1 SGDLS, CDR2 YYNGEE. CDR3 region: CASSKGTGTSSNQPQHF. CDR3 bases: TGTGCCAGCAGCAAAGGGACAGGTACGTCGAGCAATCAGCCCCAGCATTTT.

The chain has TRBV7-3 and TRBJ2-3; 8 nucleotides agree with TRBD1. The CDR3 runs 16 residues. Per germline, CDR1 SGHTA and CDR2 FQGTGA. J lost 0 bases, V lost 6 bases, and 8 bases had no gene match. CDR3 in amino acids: CASSSGQGWSTDTQYF. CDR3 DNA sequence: TGTGCCAGCAGTTCCGGACAGGGATGGAGCACAGATACGCAGTATTTT.

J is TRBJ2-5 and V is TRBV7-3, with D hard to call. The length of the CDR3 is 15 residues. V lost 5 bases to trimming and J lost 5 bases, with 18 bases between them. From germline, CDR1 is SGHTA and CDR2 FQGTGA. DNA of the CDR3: TGTGCCAGCAGCCCCACCCATACTATTCGGGAGACCCAGTACTTC. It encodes CASSPTHTIRETQYF.

The CDR3 region is CASSIEGLETQYF. DNA of the CDR3: TGTGCCAGTAGTATTGAGGGATTGGAGACCCAGTACTTC. This chain joins TRBV19 and TRBJ2-5; TRBD2 is a possible D gene (5 bases). CDR1 and CDR2 (germline): LNHDA, SQIVND (reference sequence). V was shortened by 3 bases and J by 5 bases, with 10 bases between the two germline ends. This CDR3 spans 13 amino acids.

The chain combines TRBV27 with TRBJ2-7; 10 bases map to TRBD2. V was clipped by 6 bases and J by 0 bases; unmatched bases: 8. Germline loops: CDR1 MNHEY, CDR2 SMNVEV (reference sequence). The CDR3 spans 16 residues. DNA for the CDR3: TGTGCCAGCAGCCTTACTAGCGGGGCCGCCTCCTACGAGCAGTACTTC. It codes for CASSLTSGAASYEQYF.

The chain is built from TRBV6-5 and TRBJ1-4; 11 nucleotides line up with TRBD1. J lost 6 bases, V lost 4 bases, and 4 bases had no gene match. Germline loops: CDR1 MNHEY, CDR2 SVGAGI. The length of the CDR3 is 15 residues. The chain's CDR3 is CASSFRTGGDEKLFF. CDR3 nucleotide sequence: TGTGCCAGCAGTTTCCGGACAGGGGGCGATGAAAAACTGTTTTTT.

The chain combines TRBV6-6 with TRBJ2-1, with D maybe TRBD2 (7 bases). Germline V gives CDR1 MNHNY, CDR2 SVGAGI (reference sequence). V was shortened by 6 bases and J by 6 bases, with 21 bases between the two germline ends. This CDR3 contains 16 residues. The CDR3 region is CASRPLTSEGGNEQFF. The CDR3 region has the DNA TGTGCCAGCAGACCCCTTACTAGCGAGGGGGGCAATGAGCAGTTCTTC.

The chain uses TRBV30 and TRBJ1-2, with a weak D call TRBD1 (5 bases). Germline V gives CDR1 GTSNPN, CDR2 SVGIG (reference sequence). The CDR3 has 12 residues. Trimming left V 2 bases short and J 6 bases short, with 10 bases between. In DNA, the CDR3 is TGTGCCTGGAGTTCTCGGGGGGATGGCTACACCTTC. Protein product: CAWSSRGDGYTF.

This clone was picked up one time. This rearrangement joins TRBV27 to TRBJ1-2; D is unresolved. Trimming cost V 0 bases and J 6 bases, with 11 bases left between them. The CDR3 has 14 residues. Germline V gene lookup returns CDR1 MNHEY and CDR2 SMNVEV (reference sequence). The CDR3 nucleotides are TGTGCCAGCAGTTTATCGGGCAGCCACCATGGCTACACCTTC. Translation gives CASSLSGSHHGYTF.

Here the CDR3 reads CASSLWWGGNTDTQYF. As DNA, the CDR3 is TGTGCCAGCAGTTTATGGTGGGGCGGGAATACAGATACGCAGTATTTT. The V gene is TRBV28, the J gene TRBJ2-3; a weak D match, TRBD2 (6 bases). The germline V and J ends were trimmed by 0 bases and 3 bases, with 13 bases remaining between them. CDR1 MDHEN and CDR2 SYDVKM come from the germline V gene. The CDR3 length is 16 residues.

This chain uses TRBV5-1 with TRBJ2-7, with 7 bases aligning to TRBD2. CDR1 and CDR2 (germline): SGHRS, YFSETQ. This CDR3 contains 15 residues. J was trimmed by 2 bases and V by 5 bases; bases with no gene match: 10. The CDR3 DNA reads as TGCGCCAGCAGGTCTGGGGCGGGAGAGACCTACGAGCAGTACTTC. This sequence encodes CASRSGAGETYEQYF. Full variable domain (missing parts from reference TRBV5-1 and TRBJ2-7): KAGVTQTPRYLIKTRGQQVTLSCSPISGHRSVSWYQQTPGQGLQFLFEYFSETQRNKGNFPGRFSGRQFSNSRSEMNVSTLELGDSALYLCASRSGAGETYEQYFGPGTRLTVT.

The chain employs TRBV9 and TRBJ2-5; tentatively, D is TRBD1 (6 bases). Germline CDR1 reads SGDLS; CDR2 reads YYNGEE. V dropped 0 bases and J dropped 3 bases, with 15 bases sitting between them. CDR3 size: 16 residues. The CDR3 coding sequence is TGTGCCAGCAGCGTAGATGCAGGGGTTGGGGAAGAGACCCAGTACTTC. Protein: CASSVDAGVGEETQYF. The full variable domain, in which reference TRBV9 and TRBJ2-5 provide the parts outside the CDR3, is DSGVTQTPKHLITATGQRVTLRCSPRSGDLSVYWYQQSLDQGLQFLIQYYNGEERAKGNILERFSAQQFPDLHSELNLSSLELGDSALYFCASSVDAGVGEETQYFGPGTRLLVL.